Each of the 9 T cell receptor beta chains below was sequenced from the same sample in a study of shared clonotypes between healthy human individuals. Here immunoSEQ multiplex PCR was the method, and the copy in TCRdb shows in-frame clones only, minus some. Of approximately 2.5 million clones listed, 80% to 95% are singletons. Sequencing was carried out using naive CD4+ T cells from PBMCs. Subset: CD45RA+ positively selected. The receptors were gathered from a man between 18 and 35 years old in good health. Some clones in this sample may be carry-over from other donors' samples.

The CDR3 loop reads CASSAGSSSGELFF. For the CDR3, the DNA is TGCGCCAGCAGCGCCGGATCGAGTTCCGGGGAGCTGTTTTTT. This chain connects TRBV5-1 to TRBJ2-2, with unresolved D. V shed 4 bases and J shed 6 bases, with 13 bases lying between them. CDR1 is SGHRS and CDR2 is YFSETQ in the germline V gene. The CDR3 is 14 residues long.

Worth noting for this clone: The same CDR3 also results from other DNA sequences found in this sample. V usage is TRBV30 and J usage is TRBJ1-5; TRBD1 agrees at 10 bases. The CDR3 contains 13 residues. CDR1 is GTSNPN and CDR2 is SVGIG in the germline V gene (reference sequence). V dropped 1 base and J dropped 7; count of bases not matched to a gene: 1. CDR3 residues: CAWSGTGGQPQHF. Here the CDR3 DNA reads TGTGCCTGGAGTGGGACAGGGGGACAGCCCCAGCATTTT.

J is TRBJ2-3 and V is TRBV19, with TRBD2 matching over 9 bases. The V segment lost 1 base and the J segment 2 bases; nucleotides outside the gene matches: 7. Per germline, CDR1 LNHDA and CDR2 SQIVND (reference sequence). The CDR3 has 17 residues. CDR3 nucleotide sequence: TGTGCCAGTAGTATAGGCGAGACTAGCGGCTTCACAGATACGCAGTATTTT. Translated, it gives CASSIGETSGFTDTQYF.

The V and J genes are TRBV28 and TRBJ2-7, with D tentatively TRBD2 (7 bases). CDR1 and CDR2 from the germline V gene are MDHEN and SYDVKM. Trimming removed 4 bases from V and 4 bases from J, with 17 bases in between. The CDR3 runs to 15 residues. This chain's CDR3 is CASSSIRGARYEQYF. The CDR3 coding sequence is TGTGCCAGCAGTTCTATTCGGGGGGCTAGGTACGAGCAGTACTTC.

The gene calls are TRBV5-1 and TRBJ2-3; a possible D gene is TRBD2 (7 bases). The CDR3 runs 14 residues. Germline CDR1 is SGHRS and CDR2 is YFSETQ. Trimming removed 9 bases from V and 2 bases from J, with 16 bases in between. CDR3 residues: CATSEGGDTDTQYF. The CDR3 nucleotides read TGCGCCACCTCGGAGGGGGGGGACACAGATACGCAGTATTTT.

The chain links TRBV18 to TRBJ1-1; D call uncertain. This CDR3 has 13 amino acids. Germline V gene data show CDR1 as KGHSH and CDR2 as LQKENI. V gave up 8 bases and J gave up 3 bases, with 13 bases separating them. The CDR3: CASQVGLDTEAFF. Written as DNA, the CDR3 is TGTGCCAGCCAGGTGGGCTTGGACACTGAAGCTTTCTTT.

In this sample, this clone turned up once. This rearrangement joins TRBV28 to TRBJ1-1; D unresolved. The germline CDR1 and CDR2 sequences are MDHEN and SYDVKM. V was pared by 5 bases and J by 4 bases, with 17 bases between. The CDR3 length is 15 residues. CDR3 sequence: CASSPGHWSVTEAFF. CDR3 DNA: TGTGCCAGCAGTCCCGGCCACTGGTCGGTCACTGAAGCTTTCTTT.

Notes on this clone: Other nucleotide sequences from this sample produce the same CDR3. V and J are TRBV7-3 and TRBJ2-6, with D perhaps TRBD1 (5 bases). Trimming pared 4 bases from V and 1 base from J, leaving 5 bases between. The CDR3 length is 14 residues. Germline CDR1 SGHTA, CDR2 FQGTGA. The CDR3 protein is CASSSGSGANVLTF. The DNA for the CDR3 is TGTGCCAGCAGCTCAGGGTCTGGGGCCAACGTCCTGACTTTC.

Here the CDR3 reads CASSSGQGTATNEKLFF. DNA of the CDR3: TGTGCCAGCAGCTCTGGACAGGGGACCGCAACTAATGAAAAACTGTTTTTT. The chain is built from TRBV5-5 and TRBJ1-4; 9 bases agree with TRBD1. Germline CDR1 is SGHKS and CDR2 is YYEKEE (reference sequence). The CDR3 consists of 17 residues. J lost 0 bases, V lost 3 bases, and 6 bases had no gene match. Using reference TRBV5-5 and TRBJ1-4 for the parts outside the CDR3, the full variable domain is DAGVTQSPTHLIKTRGQQVTLRCSPISGHKSVSWYQQVLGQGPQFIFQYYEKEERGRGNFPDRFSARQFPNYSSELNVNALLLGDSALYLCASSSGQGTATNEKLFFGSGTQLSVL.